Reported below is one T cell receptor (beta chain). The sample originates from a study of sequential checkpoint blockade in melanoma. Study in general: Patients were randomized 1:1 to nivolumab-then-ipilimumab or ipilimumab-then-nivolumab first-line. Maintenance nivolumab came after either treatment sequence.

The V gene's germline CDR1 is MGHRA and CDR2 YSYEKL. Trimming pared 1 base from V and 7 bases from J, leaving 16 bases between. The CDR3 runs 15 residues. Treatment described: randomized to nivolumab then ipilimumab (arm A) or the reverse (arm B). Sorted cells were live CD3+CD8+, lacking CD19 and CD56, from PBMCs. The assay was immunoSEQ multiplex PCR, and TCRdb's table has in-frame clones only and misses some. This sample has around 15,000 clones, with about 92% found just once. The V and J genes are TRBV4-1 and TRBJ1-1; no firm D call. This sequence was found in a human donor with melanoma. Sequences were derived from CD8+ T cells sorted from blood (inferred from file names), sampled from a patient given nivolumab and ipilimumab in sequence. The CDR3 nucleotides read TGCGCCAGCAGCCAAGTGCATGGGGAGGGTGATGAAGCTTTCTTT. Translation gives CASSQVHGEGDEAFF.